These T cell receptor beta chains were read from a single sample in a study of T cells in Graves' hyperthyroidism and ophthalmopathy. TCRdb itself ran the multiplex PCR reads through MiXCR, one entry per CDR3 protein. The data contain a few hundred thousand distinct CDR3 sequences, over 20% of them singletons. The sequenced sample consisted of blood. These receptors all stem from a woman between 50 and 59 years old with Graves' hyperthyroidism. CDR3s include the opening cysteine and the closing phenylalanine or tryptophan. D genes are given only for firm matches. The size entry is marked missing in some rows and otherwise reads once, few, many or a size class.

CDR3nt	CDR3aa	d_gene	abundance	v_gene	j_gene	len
TGCGCCAGCAGCCATCTAGCGGGGACTAGCACAGATACGCAGTATTTT	CASSHLAGTSTDTQYF	TRBD2	many	TRBV5-1	TRBJ2-3	16
TGTGCCAGCAGCCCCGGACAGGCCGAGCAGTACTTC	CASSPGQAEQYF	TRBD1	-	TRBV11-2	TRBJ2-7	12
TGTGCCAGCAGACGGGCCCCTGCGCCTGAGCAGTTCTTC	CASRRAPAPEQFF	-	few	TRBV5-8	TRBJ2-1	13
TGTGCCAGCCTCCAGACTAGCGGGAGTGGAGAGACCCAGTACTTC	CASLQTSGSGETQYF	TRBD2	many	TRBV7-6	TRBJ2-5	15
TGTGCCAGCAGCCATCCGGGACCCAATCAGCCCCAGCATTTT	CASSHPGPNQPQHF	-	many	TRBV11-2	TRBJ1-5	14
TGTGCCAGCAGGTCTCAGCGCCTCATGAACACTGAAGCTTTCTTT	CASRSQRLMNTEAFF	-	many	TRBV28	TRBJ1-1	15
TGTGCCAGCAGCTTAGGGACTAGCGAAAGCATCGGGGAGCTGTTTTTT	CASSLGTSESIGELFF	TRBD2	many	TRBV11-1	TRBJ2-2	16
TGTGCCATCAGTGAGTCGGAAGTGGACCTAGAAGAGACCCAGTACTTC	CAISESEVDLEETQYF	-	once	TRBV10-3	TRBJ2-5	16
TGTGCCAGCAGCTCTCCTGGAAACACCATATATTTT	CASSSPGNTIYF	-	-	TRBV5-8	TRBJ1-3	12
TGTGCCTGGAGTGTAGTCCCTGGAGAGACCCAGTACTTC	CAWSVVPGETQYF	-	-	TRBV30	TRBJ2-5	13
TGCGCCAGCAGCTTGAGGGTTCGGGTCAACACTGAAGCTTTCTTT	CASSLRVRVNTEAFF	-	-	TRBV5-1	TRBJ1-1	15
TGTGCCAGCAGCCTCGGGAGCGGGGGGGCTCCAGCGCAGTATTTT	CASSLGSGGAPAQYF	TRBD2	-	TRBV7-3	TRBJ2-3	15